This T cell receptor (beta chain) was documented in a study of regulatory T cells in long-lasting Graves disease (dated by TCRdb to 2020 to 2023). For context, the study as a whole: Newly diagnosed Graves' disease patients had taken antithyroid drugs for less than 3 months. A total of 33 samples were covered by TCR sequencing, comprising roughly 13 persistent and 20 or so newly diagnosed Graves' disease patients. The study took place in China and was registered as a clinical trial. Persistent Graves' disease patients were compared with newly diagnosed Graves' disease patients by peripheral blood TCR sequencing and RNA sequencing.

Library prep was done by multiplex PCR. TCRdb shows the sequencer as Illumina HiSeq 4000. TCR beta libraries were built with iRepertoire HTBI primers and Arm-PCR amplification of CDR3 regions. Before sequencing, the PCR products underwent gel purification. The published analysis was carried out like this. Across samples, some 62 TRBV and 13 to 15 TRBJ segments were identified and used for gene usage analysis of CDR3 amino acid clonotypes. Filtered high-quality paired reads were merged into contigs using COPE and FqMerger. Contigs were aligned with BLAST to IMGT TRBV, TRBD and TRBJ reference genes, and CDR3 was defined per IMGT. Clonotypes above 0.1% frequency were classified as highly expanded clones. Shannon entropy was used to measure repertoire diversity, and the Gini coefficient was used to measure V-J evenness. A clonotype found in more than one individual was treated as public. Using fastp trimming at Q25 and MiXCR clonotype assembly, TCRdb reanalyzed the public sequencing data and kept in-frame beta chains. Every entry covers one CDR3 protein and lists the most common genes and DNA from its rows. TCRdb's processing, not the authors' own work, is the source of the V and J calls. The sample data list hundreds of thousands of distinct CDR3 sequences, and approximately 13% of these were observed just once. The top ten hold 8.5% to 10% of the sample.

The germline V gene sets CDR1 to SGHDN and CDR2 to FVKESK. The CDR3 goes from the cysteine to the phenylalanine over 16 residues. The CDR3 DNA has 48 bases and is translated from base 1. Note on this clonotype: Its antigen is not yet known. This could be a read error, since a much larger clone is one nucleotide away.

Results the study describes overall, beyond this receptor: Preferential use of TRBV28, TRBJ1-2 and TRBJ2-5 was observed in persistent disease, whereas TRBV20-1 and TRBJ2-1 were favored in newly diagnosed disease. Peripheral blood alone was examined, since thyroid tissue, which constituted the primary lesion, could not be accessed. Compared with newly diagnosed patients, patients with persistent Graves' disease had lower TCR Shannon entropy and fewer highly expanded clones, which suggests clonal expansion. Persistent patients shared more public clonotypes among themselves (around 3,000) than newly diagnosed patients did (roughly 910). The authors noted that the small sample size was a limitation that may lower accuracy. Sequencing and analysis were restricted to the TCR beta chain.

Per the publication, the time point label means: newly diagnosed GD, antithyroid drugs for less than 3 months. For both TCR sequencing and RNA sequencing, RNA was extracted from PBMCs in TRIzol. The diagnosis of Graves' disease was made according to American Thyroid Association guidelines. Recruitment of patients was carried out at an endocrinology department in Xi'an, China. From each patient, around 9 milliliters of peripheral blood was collected into an EDTA anticoagulant tube. Ficoll Paque Plus density gradient separation was used to isolate PBMCs, and no additional T cell sorting was done. An Agilent 2100 Bioanalyzer and agarose gel were used to assess RNA quality, and a NanoDrop 2000 was used to measure RNA concentration. Another study also made use of these data, one on T cells in Graves' hyperthyroidism and ophthalmopathy. The second paper states: Stable Graves' hyperthyroidism was defined as the absence of progression to ophthalmopathy over 18 months of follow-up. Hyperthyroidism patients were aged 18 to 65 years and newly diagnosed, with disease duration of less than 2 months. The study excluded patients with uncontrolled infections, other autoimmune diseases, pregnancy or lactation. Diagnoses were based on clinical symptoms, serum thyroxine and TRAb, thyroid ultrasound and orbital computed tomography. The TCR CDR3 was subjected to a first round of RT-PCR using the HTBI primer set and the Qiagen OneStep RT-PCR kit. Most expanded thyroid clonotypes (frequency above 0.001) were also found in blood, which suggests that blood repertoires may mirror thyroid immune responses. A 13 V-J signature model separated ophthalmopathy from stable hyperthyroidism, with around 88% sensitivity and about 81% specificity in cross-validation and 80%/75% in testing. In validation, progression to ophthalmopathy was predicted by the model with around 70% sensitivity and nearly 75% specificity, a median of about 6.4 months before onset. TCR V-J signatures able to tell the groups apart were searched for in a discovery cohort of some 100 patients, of whom 43 had Graves' ophthalmopathy and about 60 had stable Graves' hyperthyroidism. An independent validation cohort of fewer than 20 hyperthyroidism patients and approximately 17 patients who later progressed to ophthalmopathy tested prospective prediction of ophthalmopathy. The roughly 100 discovery patients were divided at random into training and test sets in a 7:3 ratio. In more than 5 Graves' hyperthyroidism patients, the study also compared T-cell repertoires from thyroid tissue with T-cell repertoires from blood. Following sampling, methimazole starting at 30 mg daily was given to hyperthyroidism patients, and high-dose intravenous methylprednisolone was given to ophthalmopathy patients. A second multiplex PCR round built the libraries, followed by size selection and purification. The libraries were sequenced on an Illumina HiSeq2000 using paired-end 100 bp reads. Raw data were processed with SOAPnuke, discarding reads with adapters, uncalled bases, mean Phred below 15, or no exact constant-primer or identifier match. COPE v1.2.5 was used to merge the high-quality paired reads, and each unique nucleotide sequence was defined as a clonotype. Clonotypes were aligned to IMGT TRBV, TRBD and TRBJ reference segments using MiTCR v1.1. The analysis included only V-J combinations with a frequency above 0.0001, which together covered approximately 99% of the repertoires. A TCS score was defined as the ratio between F50 (clonal expansion) and ExV (chaos), using BLOSUM62-based TCRdist between CDR3 peptides within each V-J. Welch's t-statistics and random forest reduced approximately 520 V-J features to 10 to 15, which were used in a naive Bayes classifier (R e1071). No statistical method was used to fix the sample size in advance, and group allocation was not hidden from the investigators. TCR Vbeta CDR3 sequencing of 135 peripheral blood samples (under 45 ophthalmopathy, 75 hyperthyroidism and approximately 17 progressor patients) is reported in the paper.

The source of this sequence is a man between 25 and 39 years old with Graves disease. Donor details come from another sample of the same person, matched by shared clones. The chain employs TRBV14 and TRBJ1-1; no D segment can be confidently identified. Sample: peripheral blood mononuclear cells (PBMCs), taken at new diagnosis, from a patient treated with antithyroid drugs. The CDR3 here reads CASSQERGSMNTESFF. The DNA reads TGTGCCAGCAGCCAAGAGCGGGGTTCCATGAACACTGAATCTTTCTTT.